This paragraph reports one T cell receptor beta chain. Its cognate antigen is unknown. The record originates from a study of blood T cells in healthy people across ages. Study-wide findings and caveats: TCR beta diversity, measured per million T cells, fell in a roughly linear way with age.

Together with a sample-barcoded 5' primer, a J-beta primer mix was included in a second PCR lasting roughly 6 to 12 cycles. Through a template-switch adaptor with 12 random nucleotides, each cDNA molecule received a tag. TCRdb independently ran MiXCR on the 5' RACE reads; one entry per CDR3 protein. Of about 1.4 million distinct CDR3 sequences in the sample, almost 60% are singletons; the top ten hold more than 6%. Per sample, at least 6 micrograms of total RNA were extracted. Trimming took 6 bases from V and 0 from J, leaving 9 bases between them. The germline V gene has CDR1 PRHDT and CDR2 FYEKMQ (reference sequence). The CDR3 contains 13 residues.

Material for sequencing was blood. J is TRBJ2-7 and V is TRBV13, with no clear D. This sequence was found in a man younger than 35 in good health. The CDR3 nucleotides read TGTGCCAGCAGATTCGTAGGCTCCTACGAGCAGTACTTC. Protein product: CASRFVGSYEQYF.